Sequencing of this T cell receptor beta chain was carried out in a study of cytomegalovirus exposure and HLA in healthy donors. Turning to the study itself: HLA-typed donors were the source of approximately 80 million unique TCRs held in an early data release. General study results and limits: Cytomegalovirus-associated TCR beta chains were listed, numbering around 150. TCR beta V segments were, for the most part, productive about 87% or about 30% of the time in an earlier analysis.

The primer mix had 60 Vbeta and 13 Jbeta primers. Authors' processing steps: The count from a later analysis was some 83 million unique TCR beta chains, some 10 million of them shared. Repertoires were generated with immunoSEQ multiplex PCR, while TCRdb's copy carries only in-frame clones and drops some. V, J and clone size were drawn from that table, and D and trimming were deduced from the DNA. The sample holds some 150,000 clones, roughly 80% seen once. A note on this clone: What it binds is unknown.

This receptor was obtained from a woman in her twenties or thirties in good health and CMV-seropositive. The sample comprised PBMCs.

The CDR3 DNA sequence: TGTGCCAGCAGCTTAGCGTACAGTACTGAAAAACTGTTTTTT. Encoded protein: CASSLAYSTEKLFF. J is TRBJ1-4 and V is TRBV7-2, with no clear D. The CDR3 runs 14 residues. Germline CDR1 SGHTA, CDR2 FQGNSA. V lost 0 bases and J lost 7, with 9 bases in between.